The entry below gives a single T cell receptor (beta chain) sequence along with its context. The source of the sample is a study of blood T cell repertoires in COVID-19. Across the whole study: T cells, B-cell-depleted T cells, or PBMCs provided the cDNA or gDNA that served as material.

V lost 1 base, J lost 9 bases, and 13 bases stayed unmatched. This CDR3 is built from 18 residues. CDR1 is SGHTA, CDR2 FQGTGA, per germline. Clinical histories supplied by participants themselves formed the basis of cohort assignment. Measured with immunoSEQ multiplex PCR; TCRdb has only the in-frame clones, and not every one. The sample has around 130,000 clones, roughly 84% seen once. The rearrangement uses TRBV7-3 and TRBJ2-1, with TRBD2 identical over 12 bases. The specimen was PBMCs or T cells enriched from blood (not recorded which). The source of this sequence is a woman in her twenties or thirties who had recovered from COVID-19. Here the CDR3 DNA reads TGTGCCAGCAGCTTAAAAGTCGGGAGACTAGCGGGAGTTCGTGAGCAGTTCTTC. Encoded protein: CASSLKVGRLAGVREQFF.